Listed here are 5 T cell receptor beta chains from one sample, sequenced in a study of cytotoxic CD8 clonotypes in ibrutinib-treated CLL. Data came from immunoSEQ multiplex PCR; TCRdb stores just in-frame clones and leaves some out. This sample has some 350,000 clones, with 67% found just once. The sequencing used PBMCs, collected after 36 months of ibrutinib treatment. The receptors originated from a human donor with chronic lymphocytic leukemia.

This clone has just one count. The CDR3 region has the DNA TGTGCCAGCAGCTTAGCGGACAGGGCCTACTATGGCTACACCTTC. Amino acids: CASSLADRAYYGYTF. V gene TRBV7-2 combines with J gene TRBJ1-2; 8 nucleotides line up with TRBD1. Germline values: CDR1 SGHTA, CDR2 FQGNSA. The CDR3 length is 15 residues. The J segment lost 3 bases and the V segment lost 0 bases, leaving 3 bases of the junction unmatched.

The gene calls are TRBV29-1 and TRBJ2-2; perhaps TRBD1 as D (6 bases). With 6 bases removed from V and 7 bases from J, the gap between germline ends came to 24 bases. This CDR3 spans 16 amino acids. The V gene's germline CDR1 is SQVTM and CDR2 ANQGSEA. The CDR3 region has the DNA TGCAGCGTCCCGGGCGTTGGCAGGGGCAAGAACGGGGAGCTGTTTTTT. Translating gives CSVPGVGRGKNGELFF.

The chain has TRBV5-1 and TRBJ1-2; 9 bases agree with TRBD1. With V trimmed by 0 bases and J by 2 bases, 5 bases remained unmatched. The CDR3 has 16 amino acids. The germline CDR1 and CDR2 sequences are SGHRS and YFSETQ. This CDR3 reads CASSLGGTGRNYGYTF. As DNA, the CDR3 is TGCGCCAGCAGCTTGGGAGGGACAGGGAGAAACTATGGCTACACCTTC.

This chain connects TRBV19 to TRBJ2-7; 10 nucleotides align to TRBD1. This CDR3 is built from 14 residues. Unmatched junction bases numbered 7, after V lost 6 bases and J lost 5 bases. The germline V gene has CDR1 LNHDA and CDR2 SQIVND (reference sequence). This CDR3 reads CASSSTGTGDEQYF. The CDR3 bases are TGTGCCAGTAGCTCGACAGGGACAGGGGACGAGCAGTACTTC.

The gene calls are TRBV29-1 and TRBJ2-1; TRBD2 matches 9 bases. This CDR3 region has 14 residues. The V gene end was trimmed by 2 bases and the J gene end by 2 bases; junction bases not matched to a gene: 1. Germline lookup yields CDR1 SQVTM and CDR2 ANQGSEA. The CDR3 protein is CSVELAGTYNEQFF. The CDR3, as DNA: TGCAGCGTTGAACTAGCGGGGACCTACAATGAGCAGTTCTTC.